The 29 T cell receptor beta chains below were found in one sample sequenced in a study of human T cells and chemical hapten exposure. TCRdb called the RACE reads again in MiXCR, with one record for every CDR3 protein. The sample records 90,000 or so distinct CDR3 sequences, roughly a tenth being singletons. Time point in this sample: patch test 1, 2 weeks after DPC sensitization. The treatment: therapeutic diphenylcyclopropenone sensitization with weekly scalp DPC. The sample here was whole blood, taken in connection with sensitization to the hapten diphenylcyclopropenone (DPC). Every receptor here comes from a man aged 40-49 years with alopecia areata. Some clones in this sample may be carry-over from other donors' samples.

This clonotype was detected many times. The genes are TRBV4-2 and TRBJ1-1; 7 bases are a match to TRBD1. The CDR3 sequence is 15 residues long. J lost 4 bases, V lost 4 bases, and 9 bases had no gene match. Germline CDR1 is LGHNA and CDR2 is YNFKEQ. This CDR3 is CASSPETGYTTEAFF. The CDR3 coding sequence is TGTGCCAGCAGCCCCGAGACAGGGTATACCACTGAAGCTTTCTTT.

The chain employs TRBV30 and TRBJ1-1, with 10 bases matching TRBD1. J gave up 1 base and V 5 bases, and 7 bases lay outside the gene matches. Germline-derived CDR1 and CDR2 are GTSNPN and SVGIG (reference sequence). The CDR3 totals 15 residues. For the CDR3, the DNA is TGTGCCTGGCGGAAAGGGACAGGGGCGAACACTGAAGCTTTCTTT. Its protein is CAWRKGTGANTEAFF.

J is TRBJ2-6 and V is TRBV9; 7 bases agree with TRBD1. The junction had 18 bases not matched to a gene; V was cut back by 6 bases and J by 0 bases. The germline V gene encodes CDR1 SGDLS and CDR2 YYNGEE. The CDR3 runs to 20 residues. The CDR3 loop is CASTKQGWGPTASGANVLTF. Here the CDR3 DNA reads TGTGCCAGCACCAAACAGGGGTGGGGGCCAACAGCCTCTGGGGCCAACGTCCTGACTTTC. Filled out from reference TRBV9 and TRBJ2-6, the complete variable domain reads DSGVTQTPKHLITATGQRVTLRCSPRSGDLSVYWYQQSLDQGLQFLIQYYNGEERAKGNILERFSAQQFPDLHSELNLSSLELGDSALYFCASTKQGWGPTASGANVLTFGAGSRLTVL.

This chain links TRBV9 with TRBJ2-6; unclear D gene. Germline V gives CDR1 SGDLS, CDR2 YYNGEE. Trimming stripped 3 bases from V and 1 base from J, with 17 bases between. This CDR3 is 18 amino acids long. The CDR3: CASSARPDPRSGANVLTF. CDR3 nucleotides: TGTGCCAGCAGCGCCCGGCCCGACCCGAGGTCTGGGGCCAACGTCCTGACTTTC.

This clonotype was counted between two and nine times. This chain links TRBV2 with TRBJ2-5; no clear D gene. Germline V gene data show CDR1 as SNHLY and CDR2 as FYNNEI. Deletions cut 2 bases from V and 2 bases from J, with 9 bases between. The CDR3 is 14 amino acids. DNA for the CDR3: TGTGCCAGCAGTGAAACCGCGTCTCAAGAGACCCAGTACTTC. Its protein is CASSETASQETQYF.

This clonotype was seen once. This rearrangement joins TRBV5-4 to TRBJ1-2; D not resolved. The germline gives CDR1 SGHNT, CDR2 YYREEE (reference sequence). The V end was cut by 1 base, the J end by 8 bases, with 15 bases between. The CDR3 runs to 14 residues. CDR3 nucleotides: TGTGCCAGCAGCTTGTGGGGAGGGAAAAGCGGCTACACCTTC. It translates to CASSLWGGKSGYTF. Together with reference TRBV5-4 and TRBJ1-2, the CDR3 gives the full variable domain: ETGVTQSPTHLIKTRGQQVTLRCSSQSGHNTVSWYQQALGQGPQFIFQYYREEENGRGNFPPRFSGLQFPNYSSELNVNALELDDSALYLCASSLWGGKSGYTFGSGTRLTVV.

V gene TRBV20-1 combines with J gene TRBJ2-3, with D possibly TRBD1 on 6 matching bases. The CDR3 extends over 13 amino acids. The germline V gene has CDR1 DFQATT and CDR2 SNEGSKA (reference sequence). Trimming left V 6 bases short and J 3 bases short, with 13 bases between. CDR3 loop: CSANRVVTDTQYF. As DNA, the CDR3 is TGCAGTGCCAACAGGGTGGTAACAGATACGCAGTATTTT.

The chain recombines TRBV20-1 with TRBJ2-2, with a weak D call TRBD2 (6 bases). This CDR3 comprises 14 residues. CDR1 and CDR2 from the germline V gene are DFQATT and SNEGSKA (reference sequence). Trimming left V 1 base short and J 6 bases short, with 12 bases between. The CDR3 sequence: CSARGRERAGELFF. DNA of the CDR3: TGCAGTGCTAGAGGACGGGAGAGGGCCGGGGAGCTGTTTTTT.

This clonotype has at least ten counts. The rearrangement joins TRBV11-1 to TRBJ2-3; 10 nucleotides line up with TRBD2. This CDR3 spans 16 amino acids. V was pared by 5 bases and J by 3 bases, with 8 bases of the junction left unmatched. Germline V gives CDR1 SGHAT, CDR2 FQDESV (reference sequence). CDR3 amino acids: CASSPQLAGSTDTQYF. In nucleotides, the CDR3 is TGTGCCAGCAGCCCTCAACTAGCGGGATCGACAGATACGCAGTATTTT.

This clonotype appeared a few times. This rearrangement joins TRBV5-1 to TRBJ2-1; 11 bases map to TRBD2. This CDR3 region has 15 residues. Looked up from germline, CDR1 is SGHRS and CDR2 is YFSETQ. J lost 6 bases, V lost 2 bases, and 4 bases had no gene match. The CDR3 sequence: CASSFFSGRANEQFF. In nucleotides, the CDR3 is TGCGCCAGCAGCTTCTTTAGCGGGAGGGCCAATGAGCAGTTCTTC.

The sample holds a few counts of this clonotype. The chain couples TRBV6-1 to TRBJ2-7; no reliable D call. V lost 7 bases to trimming and J lost 1 base, with 14 bases between them. The CDR3 is 14 amino acids. Per germline, CDR1 MNHNS and CDR2 SASEGT. CDR3 nucleotide sequence: TGTGCCAGCAAGGGTGGGCCCGGTTCCTACGAGCAGTACTTC. Translated: CASKGGPGSYEQYF.

About this clonotype itself: Germline is not matched at one junction end, which may reflect a read error. This chain links TRBV9 with TRBJ2-5; 10 bases are a match to TRBD2. This CDR3 is built from 17 residues. Germline V gene sequence: CDR1 SGDLS, CDR2 YYNGEE. The CDR3 sequence: CASSVASGRVGQEAQYF. The CDR3 nucleotides read TGTGCCAGCAGCGTTGCTAGCGGGAGAGTGGGGCAAGAGGCCCAGTACTTC.

The chain is built from TRBV5-1 and TRBJ1-1; tentative D call: TRBD1 (5 bases). CDR1 and CDR2 (germline): SGHRS, YFSETQ. The CDR3 runs 14 residues. V was trimmed by 2 bases and J by 0 bases, leaving 8 bases between them. For the CDR3, the DNA is TGCGCCAGCAGCTTATCAGGGCTGAACACTGAAGCTTTCTTT. Protein product: CASSLSGLNTEAFF.

This clonotype appeared a few times. This rearrangement joins TRBV10-3 to TRBJ1-4, with D uncertain. Germline CDR1 ENHRY, CDR2 SYGVKD. V lost 0 bases, J lost 7 bases, and 3 bases lay in between. CDR3 length: 12 residues. The CDR3 sequence is CAISESSEKLFF. CDR3 bases: TGTGCCATCAGTGAGTCGAGTGAAAAACTGTTTTTT.

Ten or more counts support this clonotype. The DNA of the CDR3 is TGTGCCAGCAGTTCGGCCAGGGAGGTTGTGAACACTGAAGCTTTCTTT. Protein: CASSSAREVVNTEAFF. The gene calls are TRBV6-5 and TRBJ1-1; TRBD1 might be the D (5 bases). The germline gives CDR1 MNHEY, CDR2 SVGAGI. The CDR3 consists of 16 residues. V lost 4 bases to trimming and J lost 0 bases, with 15 bases between them.

This clonotype has ten or more counts. The V call is TRBV21-1, the J call TRBJ2-7; the table's D gene call, TRBD1, was not cross checked with the DNA. TRBV21-1 is designated a pseudogene. The CDR3 has 16 residues. The CDR3 loop reads CASSTCPGQGLYEQYV. Written as DNA, the CDR3 is TGTGCCAGCAGCACATGTCCGGGACAGGGCCTCTACGAGCAGTACGTC.

The J gene is TRBJ2-7, the V gene TRBV7-9, with a possible D match to TRBD1 (5 bases). Trimming cost V 2 bases and J 4 bases, with 12 bases left between them. Germline loops: CDR1 SEHNR, CDR2 FQNEAQ (reference sequence). This CDR3 is 14 amino acids long. The CDR3 DNA reads TGTGCCAGCAGCTTAAGCCGGACACCTTACGAGCAGTACTTC. This encodes CASSLSRTPYEQYF.

This clonotype was recorded at least ten times. The chain is built from TRBV9 and TRBJ1-6; TRBD1 might be the D (6 bases). The CDR3 runs 16 residues. Germline CDR1 SGDLS, CDR2 YYNGEE. Trimming removed 0 bases from V and 7 bases from J, with 14 bases in between. The CDR3 protein is CASSVDPGQLNSPLHF. The CDR3 DNA sequence: TGTGCCAGCAGCGTAGACCCTGGACAGCTCAATTCACCCCTCCACTTT.

V is TRBV6-5 and J is TRBJ2-7; 8 bases line up with TRBD2. Germline V lookup: CDR1 MNHEY, CDR2 SVGAGI. The ends lost 7 bases at V and 6 bases at J; junction bases unmatched: 8. The CDR3 covers 13 residues. The CDR3 is CASTSRGGREQYV. CDR3 DNA: TGTGCCAGCACCTCTCGCGGGGGGCGCGAGCAGTACGTC.

The chain is built from TRBV4-1 and TRBJ2-3; 7 bases map to TRBD2. The CDR3 runs to 15 residues. Looked up from germline, CDR1 is MGHRA and CDR2 is YSYEKL. After removal of 8 bases from V and 2 bases from J, the junction contained 10 bases not matched to a gene. CDR3 DNA sequence: TGCGCCAGCTCGAAAATGGGACTACCCACAGATACGCAGTATTTT. Its translation is CASSKMGLPTDTQYF.

V usage is TRBV3-1 and J usage is TRBJ2-2; perhaps TRBD1 as D (5 bases). The germline V gene encodes CDR1 LGHDT and CDR2 YNNKEL (reference sequence). The CDR3 spans 13 residues. V lost 0 bases and J lost 8, with 7 bases in between. CDR3: CASSQDRTGELFF. The DNA for the CDR3 is TGTGCCAGCAGCCAAGATAGGACAGGGGAGCTGTTTTTT.

This chain joins TRBV6-1 and TRBJ2-3; 14 nucleotides match TRBD2. The germline V gene encodes CDR1 MNHNS and CDR2 SASEGT. With 0 bases clipped from V and 4 bases from J, the junction kept 3 bases outside the gene matches. The CDR3 consists of 17 residues. CDR3 bases: TGTGCCAGCAGTGAAGCGGGACTAGCGGGAGTACCAGATACGCAGTATTTT. It encodes CASSEAGLAGVPDTQYF.

The chain uses TRBV3-1 and TRBJ2-2; 9 nucleotides match TRBD2. The germline CDR1 and CDR2 sequences are LGHDT and YNNKEL (reference sequence). Unmatched junction bases numbered 10, after V lost 0 bases and J lost 5 bases. The length of the CDR3 is 18 residues. In DNA form, the CDR3 reads TGTGCCAGCAGCCAAGATAATAGCGGGGGCTTAGTGACCGGGGAGCTGTTTTTT. Residues: CASSQDNSGGLVTGELFF.

This clonotype has just a few counts. The gene calls are TRBV12-3 or TRBV12-4 and TRBJ2-5; 10 nucleotides agree with TRBD2. CDR3 size: 17 residues. V gave up 1 base and J gave up 2 bases; unmatched junction bases: 7. CDR3 nucleotide sequence: TGTGCCAGCAGTTTAGGAGCGGGAGGGCCAAGACAAGAGACCCAGTACTTC. Its translation is CASSLGAGGPRQETQYF.

This clonotype was seen more than once but under ten times. J is TRBJ2-7 and V is TRBV9; no firm D call. V lost 0 bases to trimming and J lost 1 base, with 11 bases between them. The CDR3 spans 15 residues. From germline, CDR1 is SGDLS and CDR2 YYNGEE. CDR3 sequence reads: CASSVGDHTSYEQYV. The CDR3 bases are TGTGCCAGCAGCGTAGGTGACCACACTTCCTACGAGCAGTACGTC.

This clonotype was observed a few times. The chain recombines TRBV4-1 with TRBJ2-3, with D hard to call. The V gene lost 5 bases and the J gene lost 4 bases, with 16 bases spanning the gap. Germline V gene sequence: CDR1 MGHRA, CDR2 YSYEKL. This CDR3 is 15 amino acids long. This CDR3 reads CASSETPGVPDTQYF. The CDR3 region has the DNA TGCGCCAGCAGCGAAACCCCAGGAGTCCCAGATACGCAGTATTTT.

This clonotype was detected a few times. The chain uses TRBV19 and TRBJ2-2; tentative D call: TRBD2 (5 bases). The germline CDR1 and CDR2 sequences are LNHDA and SQIVND (reference sequence). V was clipped by 3 bases and J by 3 bases, with 14 bases between them. The length of the CDR3 is 16 residues. Here the CDR3 reads CASSIPRGTYTGELFF. CDR3 coding DNA: TGTGCCAGTAGTATTCCTCGGGGTACCTACACCGGGGAGCTGTTTTTT.

The J gene is TRBJ2-1, the V gene TRBV9; TRBD2 matches 13 bases. Germline trimming cut 4 bases from V and 10 bases from J; bases unmatched to any gene: 5. The CDR3 sequence is 14 residues long. Per germline, CDR1 SGDLS and CDR2 YYNGEE. The CDR3 reads CASSPGTSGAEQFF. The CDR3 region has the DNA TGTGCCAGCAGCCCGGGGACTAGCGGGGCCGAGCAGTTCTTC.

The V and J genes are TRBV2 and TRBJ2-5, with 8 bases fitting TRBD1. CDR3 size: 15 residues. Germline CDR1 is SNHLY and CDR2 is FYNNEI. Trimming at V came to 2 bases and at J to 2 bases, leaving 4 bases not matched to a gene. CDR3 loop: CASSEWTGPQETQYF. In DNA form, the CDR3 reads TGTGCCAGCAGTGAATGGACAGGGCCACAAGAGACCCAGTACTTC.